There are many counts of the clone carrying this T cell receptor beta chain. This sample is part of a study of T cells in Graves' hyperthyroidism and ophthalmopathy. Isolation of PBMCs was performed on about 9.9 ml fresh peripheral blood. There were TCR beta CDR3 regions amplified from RNA transcripts. The HTBI primer set served for first-round RT-PCR of the TCR CDR3. TCRdb processed the multiplex PCR reads anew with MiXCR; each CDR3 protein has one entry. The table lists roughly 160,000 distinct CDR3 sequences, about 9.4% of them singletons, with around 21% in the top ten. Trimming removed 3 bases at V and 7 bases at J, with 15 bases between. The length of the CDR3 is 13 residues. Looked up from germline, CDR1 is SQVTM and CDR2 is ANQGSEA.

This receptor was identified in a woman aged 18-29 years with Graves' hyperthyroidism that later progressed to Graves' ophthalmopathy. The chain recombines TRBV29-1 with TRBJ2-5, with D tentatively TRBD2 (6 bases). Sequences were obtained from blood. CDR3 DNA sequence: TGCAGCGTTGACGTCGGGAGAACGCCGACCCAGTACTTC. Amino acids: CSVDVGRTPTQYF. Complete variable domain (other parts from reference TRBV29-1 and TRBJ2-5): SAVISQKPSRDICQRGTSLTIQCQVDSQVTMMFWYRQQPGQSLTLIATANQGSEATYESGFVIDKFPISRPNLTFSTLTVSNMSPEDSSIYLCSVDVGRTPTQYFGPGTRLLVL.